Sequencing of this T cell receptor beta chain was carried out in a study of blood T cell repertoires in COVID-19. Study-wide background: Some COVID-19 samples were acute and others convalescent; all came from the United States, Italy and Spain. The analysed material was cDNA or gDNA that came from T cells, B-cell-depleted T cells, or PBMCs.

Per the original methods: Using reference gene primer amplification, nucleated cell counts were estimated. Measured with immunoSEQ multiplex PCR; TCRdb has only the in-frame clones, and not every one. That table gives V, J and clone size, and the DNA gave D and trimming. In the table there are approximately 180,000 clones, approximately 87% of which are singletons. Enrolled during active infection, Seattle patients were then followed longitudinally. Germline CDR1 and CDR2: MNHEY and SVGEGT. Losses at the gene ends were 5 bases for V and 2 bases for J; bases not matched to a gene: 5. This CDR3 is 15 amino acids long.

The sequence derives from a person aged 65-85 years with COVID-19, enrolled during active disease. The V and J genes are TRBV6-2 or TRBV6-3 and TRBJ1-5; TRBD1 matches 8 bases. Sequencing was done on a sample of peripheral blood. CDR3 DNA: TGTGCCAGCAGTGCCCAGGGGGCAGGCAATCAGCCCCAGCATTTT. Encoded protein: CASSAQGAGNQPQHF.